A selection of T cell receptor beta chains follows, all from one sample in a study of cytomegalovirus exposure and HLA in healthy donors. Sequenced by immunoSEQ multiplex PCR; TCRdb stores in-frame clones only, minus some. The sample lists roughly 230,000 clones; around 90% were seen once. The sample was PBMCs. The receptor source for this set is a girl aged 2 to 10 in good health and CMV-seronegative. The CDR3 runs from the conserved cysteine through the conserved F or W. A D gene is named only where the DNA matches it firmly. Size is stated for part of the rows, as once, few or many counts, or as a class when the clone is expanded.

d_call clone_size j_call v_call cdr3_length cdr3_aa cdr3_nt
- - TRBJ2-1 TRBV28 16 CASSLLVQGRYNEQFF TGTGCCAGCAGTTTATTGGTTCAGGGTCGCTACAATGAGCAGTTCTTC
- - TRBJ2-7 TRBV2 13 CASNRVVGYEQYF TGTGCCAGCAACAGGGTCGTGGGTTACGAGCAGTACTTC
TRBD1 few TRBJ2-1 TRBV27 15 CASSSSPGQYNEQFF TGTGCCAGCAGTTCCTCTCCGGGACAGTACAATGAGCAGTTCTTC
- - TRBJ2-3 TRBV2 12 CASRYGSDTQYF TGTGCCAGCAGGTACGGGTCAGATACGCAGTATTTT
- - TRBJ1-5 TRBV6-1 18 CASSEIVRGRRGNQPQHF TGTGCCAGCAGTGAAATAGTCCGGGGAAGAAGGGGGAATCAGCCCCAGCATTTT
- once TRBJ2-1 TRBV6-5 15 CASSYRDISYNEQFF TGTGCCAGCAGCTATCGGGACATCTCCTACAATGAGCAGTTCTTC
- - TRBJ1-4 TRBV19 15 CVSSALDSPNEKLFF TGTGTCAGTAGTGCACTGGACAGCCCTAATGAAAAACTGTTTTTT
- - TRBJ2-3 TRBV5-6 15 CASSLGRALTDTQYF TGTGCCAGCAGCTTGGGGCGGGCCCTCACAGATACGCAGTATTTT
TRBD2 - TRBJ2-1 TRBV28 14 CASSERGTYNEQFF TGTGCCAGCAGTGAGCGGGGGACCTACAATGAGCAGTTCTTC
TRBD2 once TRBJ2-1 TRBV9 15 CASSATSGSYNEQFF TGTGCCAGCAGCGCGACTAGCGGGTCCTACAATGAGCAGTTCTTC
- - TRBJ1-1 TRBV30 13 CAWSVVRNTEAFF TGTGCCTGGAGTGTAGTGCGGAACACTGAAGCTTTCTTT
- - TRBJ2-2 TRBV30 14 CAWRPTANTGELFF TGTGCCTGGAGACCGACAGCGAACACTGGGGAGCTGTTTTTT
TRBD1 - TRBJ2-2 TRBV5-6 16 CASSLARRQGLRELFF TGTGCCAGCAGCTTGGCCCGGAGACAGGGGTTGCGGGAGCTGTTTTTT
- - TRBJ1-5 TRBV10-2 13 CASMKGAGQPQHF TGCGCCTCCATGAAGGGCGCAGGGCAGCCCCAGCATTTT
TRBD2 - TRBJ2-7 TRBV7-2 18 CASSSQSGGRLSPYEQYF TGTGCCAGCAGCTCTCAGTCGGGAGGTAGGCTCAGTCCCTACGAGCAGTACTTC
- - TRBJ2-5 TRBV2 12 CASSPARETQYF TGTGCCAGCAGTCCTGCTCGGGAGACCCAGTACTTC
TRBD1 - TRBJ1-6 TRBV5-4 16 CASSHPGQGLYSPLHF TGTGCCAGCAGCCACCCGGGACAGGGATTGTATTCACCCCTTCACTTT
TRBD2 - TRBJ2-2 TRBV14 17 CASSYKRLAGRSGELFF TGTGCCAGCAGCTATAAACGGCTAGCGGGGAGGTCCGGGGAGCTGTTTTTT
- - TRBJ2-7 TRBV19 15 CASSIDTTGFYEQYF TGTGCCAGTAGTATAGATACTACAGGGTTCTACGAGCAGTACTTC
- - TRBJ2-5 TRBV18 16 CASSQGWGSKQETQYF TGTGCCAGCTCACAAGGGTGGGGCAGCAAACAAGAGACCCAGTACTTC
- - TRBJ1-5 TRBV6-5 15 CASREDSYSNQPQHF TGTGCCAGCAGGGAGGACAGTTATAGCAATCAGCCCCAGCATTTT
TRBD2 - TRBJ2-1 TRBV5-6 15 CASSPGLAIHNEQFF TGTGCCAGCAGCCCGGGACTAGCGATACACAATGAGCAGTTCTTC
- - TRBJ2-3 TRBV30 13 CAWRGHYTDTQYF TGTGCCTGGAGGGGGCATTACACAGATACGCAGTATTTT
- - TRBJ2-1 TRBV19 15 CASSISRSPYNEQFF TGTGCCAGTAGTATTTCGAGAAGTCCCTACAATGAGCAGTTCTTC
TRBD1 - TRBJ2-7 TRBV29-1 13 CSVAGTVAYEQYF TGCAGCGTTGCGGGGACAGTGGCCTACGAGCAGTACTTC
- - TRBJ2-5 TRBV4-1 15 CASSPVALTQETQYF TGCGCCAGCAGCCCAGTAGCCCTTACCCAAGAGACCCAGTACTTC
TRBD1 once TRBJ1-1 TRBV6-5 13 CASVGTVHTEAFF TGTGCCAGCGTAGGGACAGTCCACACTGAAGCTTTCTTT
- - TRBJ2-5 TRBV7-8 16 CASSLLGQGNQETQYF TGTGCCAGCAGCTTATTGGGCCAGGGGAACCAAGAGACCCAGTACTTC
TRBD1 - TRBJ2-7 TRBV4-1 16 CASSQDRGPGGGEQYF TGCGCCAGCAGCCAAGATAGGGGGCCTGGTGGAGGCGAGCAGTACTTC
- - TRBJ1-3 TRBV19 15 CASSLAGETGNTIYF TGTGCCAGTAGTCTGGCTGGGGAGACTGGAAACACCATATATTTT
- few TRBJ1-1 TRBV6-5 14 CASSYGFSNTEAFF TGTGCCAGCAGTTATGGCTTCTCGAACACTGAAGCTTTCTTT
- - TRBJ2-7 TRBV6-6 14 CASSSGREAYEQYF TGTGCCAGCAGTTCAGGTCGGGAAGCCTACGAGCAGTACTTC
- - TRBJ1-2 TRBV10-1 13 CASSDRKNYGYTF TGCGCCAGCAGTGACAGGAAGAACTATGGCTACACCTTC
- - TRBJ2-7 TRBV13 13 CASSRYRSYEQYF TGTGCCAGCAGCCGCTACCGCTCCTACGAGCAGTACTTC
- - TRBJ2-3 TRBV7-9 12 CASSSTENTQYF TGTGCCAGCAGCTCGACGGAGAATACGCAGTATTTT
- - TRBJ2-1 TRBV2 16 CASSEDLLAGQIEQFF TGTGCCAGCAGTGAGGACCTCTTAGCGGGACAGATTGAGCAGTTCTTC
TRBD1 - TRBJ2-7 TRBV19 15 CASSAPNRGSYEQYF TGTGCCAGTAGTGCACCTAACAGGGGCTCCTACGAGCAGTACTTC
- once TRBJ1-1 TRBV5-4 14 CASSLGRVNTEAFF TGTGCCAGCAGCTTGGGCAGGGTGAACACTGAAGCTTTCTTT
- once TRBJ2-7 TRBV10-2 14 CASRDRTVTYEQYF TGCGCCAGCAGGGACCGGACTGTAACCTACGAGCAGTACTTC
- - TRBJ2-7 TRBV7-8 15 CASSLEPGGSYEQYF TGTGCCAGCAGCTTAGAGCCAGGGGGGTCCTACGAGCAGTACTTC
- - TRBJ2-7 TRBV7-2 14 CASSSQPSGVEQYF TGTGCCAGCAGCTCACAACCGTCGGGGGTCGAGCAGTACTTC